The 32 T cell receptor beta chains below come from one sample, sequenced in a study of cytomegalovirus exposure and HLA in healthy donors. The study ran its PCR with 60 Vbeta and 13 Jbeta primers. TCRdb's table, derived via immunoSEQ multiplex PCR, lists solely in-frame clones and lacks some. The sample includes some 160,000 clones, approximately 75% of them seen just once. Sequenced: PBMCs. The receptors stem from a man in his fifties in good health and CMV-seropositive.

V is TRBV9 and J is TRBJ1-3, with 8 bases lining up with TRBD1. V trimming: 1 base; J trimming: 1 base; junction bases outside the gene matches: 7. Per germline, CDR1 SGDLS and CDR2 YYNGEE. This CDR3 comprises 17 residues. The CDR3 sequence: CASSVYGTGGSGNTIYF. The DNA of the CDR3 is TGTGCCAGCAGCGTATACGGGACAGGAGGTTCTGGAAACACCATATATTTT.

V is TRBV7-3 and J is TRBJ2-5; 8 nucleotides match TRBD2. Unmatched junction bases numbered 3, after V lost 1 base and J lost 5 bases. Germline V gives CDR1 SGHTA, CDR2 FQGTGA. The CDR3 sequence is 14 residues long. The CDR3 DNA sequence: TGTGCCAGCAGCTTAAGCGGGGGGCTGGAGACCCAGTACTTC. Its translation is CASSLSGGLETQYF. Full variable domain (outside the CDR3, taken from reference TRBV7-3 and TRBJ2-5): GAGVSQTPSNKVTEKGKYVELRCDPISGHTALYWYRQSLGQGPEFLIYFQGTGAADDSGLPNDRFFAVRPEGSVSTLKIQRTERGDSAVYLCASSLSGGLETQYFGPGTRLLVL.

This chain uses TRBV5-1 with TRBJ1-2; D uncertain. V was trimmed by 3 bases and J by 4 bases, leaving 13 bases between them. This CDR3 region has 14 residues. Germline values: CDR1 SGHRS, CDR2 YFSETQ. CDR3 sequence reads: CASSSGEESYGYTF. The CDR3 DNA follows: TGCGCCAGCAGCTCGGGAGAAGAGAGCTATGGCTACACCTTC.

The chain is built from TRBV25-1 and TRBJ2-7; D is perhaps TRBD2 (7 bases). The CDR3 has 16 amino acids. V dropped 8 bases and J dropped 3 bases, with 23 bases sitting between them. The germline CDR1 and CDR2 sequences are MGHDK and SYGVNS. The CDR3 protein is CASALTGGAFLYEQYF. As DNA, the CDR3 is TGTGCCAGCGCTTTGACGGGGGGCGCGTTCCTCTACGAGCAGTACTTC.

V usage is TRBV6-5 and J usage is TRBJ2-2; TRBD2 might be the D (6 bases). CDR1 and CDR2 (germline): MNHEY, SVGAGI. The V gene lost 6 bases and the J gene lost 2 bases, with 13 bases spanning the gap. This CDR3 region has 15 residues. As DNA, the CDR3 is TGTGCCAGCAGACAACTCGGGGGAAACACCGGGGAGCTGTTTTTT. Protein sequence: CASRQLGGNTGELFF.

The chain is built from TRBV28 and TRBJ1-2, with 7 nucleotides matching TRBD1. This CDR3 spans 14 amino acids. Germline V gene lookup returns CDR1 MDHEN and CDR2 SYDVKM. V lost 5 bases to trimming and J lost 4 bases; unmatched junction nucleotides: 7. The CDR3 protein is CASSRQGFSYGYTF. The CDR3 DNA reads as TGTGCCAGCAGTAGACAGGGCTTTAGCTATGGCTACACCTTC.

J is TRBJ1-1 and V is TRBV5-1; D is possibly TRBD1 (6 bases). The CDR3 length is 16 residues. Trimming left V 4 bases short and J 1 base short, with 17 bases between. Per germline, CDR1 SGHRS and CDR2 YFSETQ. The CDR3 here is CASSAGQTGQNTEAFF. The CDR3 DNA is TGCGCCAGCAGCGCCGGACAGACAGGACAGAACACTGAAGCTTTCTTT. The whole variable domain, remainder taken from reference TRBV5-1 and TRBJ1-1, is KAGVTQTPRYLIKTRGQQVTLSCSPISGHRSVSWYQQTPGQGLQFLFEYFSETQRNKGNFPGRFSGRQFSNSRSEMNVSTLELGDSALYLCASSAGQTGQNTEAFFGQGTRLTVV.

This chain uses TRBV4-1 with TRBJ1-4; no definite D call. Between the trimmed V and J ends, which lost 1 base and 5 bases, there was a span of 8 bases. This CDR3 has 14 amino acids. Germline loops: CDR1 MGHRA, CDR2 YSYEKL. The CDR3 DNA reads TGCGCCAGCAGCCAAGTGGCGGGAAATGAAAAACTGTTTTTT. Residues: CASSQVAGNEKLFF.

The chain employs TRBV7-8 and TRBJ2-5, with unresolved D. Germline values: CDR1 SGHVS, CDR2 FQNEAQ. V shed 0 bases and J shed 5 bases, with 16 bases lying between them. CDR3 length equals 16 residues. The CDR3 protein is CASSLALSTPGETQYF. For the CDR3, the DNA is TGTGCCAGCAGCTTAGCGCTCTCGACTCCCGGGGAGACCCAGTACTTC.

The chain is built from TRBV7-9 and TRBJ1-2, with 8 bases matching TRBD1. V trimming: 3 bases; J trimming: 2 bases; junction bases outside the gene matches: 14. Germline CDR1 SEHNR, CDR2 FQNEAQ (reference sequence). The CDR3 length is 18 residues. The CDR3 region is CASSLQTGWNRGNYGYTF. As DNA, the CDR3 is TGTGCCAGCAGCTTGCAAACGGGTTGGAACAGGGGGAACTATGGCTACACCTTC.

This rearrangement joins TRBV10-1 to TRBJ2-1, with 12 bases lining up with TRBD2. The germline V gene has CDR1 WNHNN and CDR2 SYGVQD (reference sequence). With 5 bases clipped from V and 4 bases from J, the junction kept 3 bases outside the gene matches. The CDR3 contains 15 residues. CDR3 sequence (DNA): TGCGCCAGCAGTCTGACTAGCGGGGGATACAATGAGCAGTTCTTC. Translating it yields CASSLTSGGYNEQFF.

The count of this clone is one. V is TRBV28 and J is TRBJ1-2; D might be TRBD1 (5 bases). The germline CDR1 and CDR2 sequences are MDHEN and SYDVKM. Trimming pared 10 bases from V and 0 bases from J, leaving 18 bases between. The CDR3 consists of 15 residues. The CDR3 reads CAIQVVGAANYGYTF. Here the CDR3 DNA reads TGTGCCATCCAGGTGGTAGGGGCGGCTAACTATGGCTACACCTTC.

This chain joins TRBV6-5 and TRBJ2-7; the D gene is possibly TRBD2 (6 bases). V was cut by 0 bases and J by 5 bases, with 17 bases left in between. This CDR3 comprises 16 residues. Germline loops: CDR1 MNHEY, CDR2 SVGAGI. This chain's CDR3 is CASSYSGGEVLHEQYF. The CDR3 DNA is TGTGCCAGCAGTTACTCCGGGGGAGAGGTTCTACACGAGCAGTACTTC.

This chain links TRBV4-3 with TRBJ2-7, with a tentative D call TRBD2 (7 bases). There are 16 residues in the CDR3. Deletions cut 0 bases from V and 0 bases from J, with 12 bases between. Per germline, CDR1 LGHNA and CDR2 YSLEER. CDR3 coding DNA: TGCGCCAGCAGCCAAGAAGGGAGGGGGAGCTCCTACGAGCAGTACTTC. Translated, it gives CASSQEGRGSSYEQYF.

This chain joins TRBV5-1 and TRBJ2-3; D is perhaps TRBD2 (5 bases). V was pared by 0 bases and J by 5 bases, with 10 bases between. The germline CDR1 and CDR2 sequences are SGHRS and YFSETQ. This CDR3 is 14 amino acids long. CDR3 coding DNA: TGCGCCAGCAGCTTGGAAGGTCGGGGAGATACGCAGTATTTT. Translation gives CASSLEGRGDTQYF.

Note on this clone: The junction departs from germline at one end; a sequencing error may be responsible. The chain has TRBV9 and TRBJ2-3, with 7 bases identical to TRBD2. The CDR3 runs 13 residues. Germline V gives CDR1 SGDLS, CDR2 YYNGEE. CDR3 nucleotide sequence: TGTGCCAGCAGCGTAGACGCGGGGGTTCCCCCCGATTTT. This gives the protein CASSVDAGVPPDF.

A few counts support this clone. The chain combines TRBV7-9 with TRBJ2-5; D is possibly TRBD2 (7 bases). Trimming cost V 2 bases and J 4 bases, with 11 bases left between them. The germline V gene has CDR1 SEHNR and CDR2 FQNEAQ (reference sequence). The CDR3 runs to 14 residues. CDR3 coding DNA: TGTGCCAGCAGCTTAACAGGGAGGGGAGAGACCCAGTACTTC. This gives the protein CASSLTGRGETQYF. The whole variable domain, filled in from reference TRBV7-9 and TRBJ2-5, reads DTGVSQNPRHKITKRGQNVTFRCDPISEHNRLYWYRQTLGQGPEFLTYFQNEAQLEKSRLLSDRFSAERPKGSFSTLEIQRTEQGDSAMYLCASSLTGRGETQYFGPGTRLLVL.

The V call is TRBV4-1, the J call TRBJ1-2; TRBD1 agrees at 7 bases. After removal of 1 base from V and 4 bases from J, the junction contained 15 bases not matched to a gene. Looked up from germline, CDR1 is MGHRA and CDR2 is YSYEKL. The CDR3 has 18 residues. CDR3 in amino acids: CASSQVVTHRGSGYGYTF. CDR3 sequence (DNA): TGCGCCAGCAGCCAAGTTGTCACCCACAGGGGCTCTGGCTATGGCTACACCTTC.

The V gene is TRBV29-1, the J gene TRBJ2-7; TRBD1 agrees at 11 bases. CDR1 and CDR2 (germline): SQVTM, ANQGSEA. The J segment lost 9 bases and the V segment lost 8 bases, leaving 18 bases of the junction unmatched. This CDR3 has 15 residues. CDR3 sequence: CSSMLGTGGPISQYF. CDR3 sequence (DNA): TGCAGCTCAATGCTCGGGACAGGGGGGCCCATTTCGCAGTACTTC.

In DNA form, the CDR3 reads TGTGCCAGAAGTGAGACTAGCGGGGTCGTCGGGGAGCTGTTTTTT. Protein sequence: CARSETSGVVGELFF. J is TRBJ2-2 and V is TRBV5-3; 11 nucleotides align to TRBD2. TRBV5-3 is flagged as an ORF with uncertain function. Trimming removed 5 bases from V and 7 bases from J; junction bases left unmatched: 7. The length of the CDR3 is 15 residues.

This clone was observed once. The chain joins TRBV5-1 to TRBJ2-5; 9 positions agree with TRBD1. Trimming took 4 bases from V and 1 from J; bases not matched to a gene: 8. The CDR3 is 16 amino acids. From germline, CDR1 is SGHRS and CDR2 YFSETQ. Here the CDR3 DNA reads TGCGCCAGCAGCGCGTTACAGGGGGCCGGCCAAGAGACCCAGTACTTC. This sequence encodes CASSALQGAGQETQYF. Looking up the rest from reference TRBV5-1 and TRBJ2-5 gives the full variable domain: KAGVTQTPRYLIKTRGQQVTLSCSPISGHRSVSWYQQTPGQGLQFLFEYFSETQRNKGNFPGRFSGRQFSNSRSEMNVSTLELGDSALYLCASSALQGAGQETQYFGPGTRLLVL.

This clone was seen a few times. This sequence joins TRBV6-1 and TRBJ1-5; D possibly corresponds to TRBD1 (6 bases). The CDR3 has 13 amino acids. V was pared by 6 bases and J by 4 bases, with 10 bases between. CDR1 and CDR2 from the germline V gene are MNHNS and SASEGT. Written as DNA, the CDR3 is TGTGCCAGCAGGCTACAGGGAAATCAGCCCCAGCATTTT. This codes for CASRLQGNQPQHF.

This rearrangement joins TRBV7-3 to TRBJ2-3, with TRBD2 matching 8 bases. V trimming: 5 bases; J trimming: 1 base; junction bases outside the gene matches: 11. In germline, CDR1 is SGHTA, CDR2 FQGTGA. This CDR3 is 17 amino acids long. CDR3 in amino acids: CASSAASWRGGTDTQYF. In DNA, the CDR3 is TGTGCCAGCAGCGCCGCGTCGTGGCGGGGGGGCACAGATACGCAGTATTTT.

CDR3 residues: CASKLSWDRGREQYF. CDR3 sequence (DNA): TGTGCCAGCAAATTATCATGGGACAGGGGACGAGAGCAGTACTTC. The J gene is TRBJ2-7, the V gene TRBV27, with 10 bases lining up with TRBD1. Germline CDR1 MNHEY, CDR2 SMNVEV (reference sequence). V trimming: 7 bases; J trimming: 7 bases; junction bases outside the gene matches: 13. This CDR3 contains 15 residues.

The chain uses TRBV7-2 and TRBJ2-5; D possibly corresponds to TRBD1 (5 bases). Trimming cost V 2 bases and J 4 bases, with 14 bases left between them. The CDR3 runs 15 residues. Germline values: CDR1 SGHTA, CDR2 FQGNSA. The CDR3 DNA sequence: TGTGCCAGCAGCTTATGGACACAACCCGTAGAGACCCAGTACTTC. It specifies CASSLWTQPVETQYF.

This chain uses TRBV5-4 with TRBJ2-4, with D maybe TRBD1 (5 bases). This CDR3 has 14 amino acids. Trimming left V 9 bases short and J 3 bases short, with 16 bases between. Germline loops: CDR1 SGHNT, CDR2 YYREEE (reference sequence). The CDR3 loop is CAIRQFGGKNIQYF. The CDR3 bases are TGTGCCATAAGACAGTTCGGCGGCAAAAACATTCAGTACTTC.

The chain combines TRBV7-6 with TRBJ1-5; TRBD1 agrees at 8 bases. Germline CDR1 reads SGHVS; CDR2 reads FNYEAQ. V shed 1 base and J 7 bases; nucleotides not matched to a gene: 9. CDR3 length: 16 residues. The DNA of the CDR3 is TGTGCCAGCAGCTTAGAGGCCAGGGGGCATCGACAGCCCCAGCATTTT. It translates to CASSLEARGHRQPQHF.

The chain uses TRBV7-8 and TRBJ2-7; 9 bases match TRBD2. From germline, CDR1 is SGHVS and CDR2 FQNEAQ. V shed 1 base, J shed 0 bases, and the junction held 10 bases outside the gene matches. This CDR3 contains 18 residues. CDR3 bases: TGTGCCAGCAGCTTAGGTATTAGCGGGGGCCTTATCTCCTACGAGCAGTACTTC. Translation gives CASSLGISGGLISYEQYF.

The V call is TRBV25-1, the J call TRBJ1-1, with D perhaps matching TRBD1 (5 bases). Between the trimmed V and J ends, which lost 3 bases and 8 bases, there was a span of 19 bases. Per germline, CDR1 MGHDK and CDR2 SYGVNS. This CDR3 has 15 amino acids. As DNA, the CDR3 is TGTGCCAGCAGTGATCCCCGGGGGGGTCTGGGGGAAGCTTTCTTT. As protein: CASSDPRGGLGEAFF. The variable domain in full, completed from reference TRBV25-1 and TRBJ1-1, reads EADIYQTPRYLVIGTGKKITLECSQTMGHDKMYWYQQDPGMELHLIHYSYGVNSTEKGDLSSESTVSRIRTEHFPLTLESARPSHTSQYLCASSDPRGGLGEAFFGQGTRLTVV.

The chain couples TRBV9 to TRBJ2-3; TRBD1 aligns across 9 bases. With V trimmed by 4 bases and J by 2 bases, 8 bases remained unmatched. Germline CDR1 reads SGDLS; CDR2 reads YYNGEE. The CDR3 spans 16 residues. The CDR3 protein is CASSPSGTGITDTQYF. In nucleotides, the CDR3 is TGTGCCAGCAGCCCCTCCGGGACAGGGATCACAGATACGCAGTATTTT.

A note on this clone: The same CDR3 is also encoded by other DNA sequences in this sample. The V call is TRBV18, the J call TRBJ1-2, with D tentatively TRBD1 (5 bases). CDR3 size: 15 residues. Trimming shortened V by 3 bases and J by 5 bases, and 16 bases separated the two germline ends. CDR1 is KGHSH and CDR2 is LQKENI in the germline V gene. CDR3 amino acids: CASSPGSATAYGYTF. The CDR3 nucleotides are TGTGCCAGCTCACCGGGGTCTGCGACAGCGTATGGCTACACCTTC.

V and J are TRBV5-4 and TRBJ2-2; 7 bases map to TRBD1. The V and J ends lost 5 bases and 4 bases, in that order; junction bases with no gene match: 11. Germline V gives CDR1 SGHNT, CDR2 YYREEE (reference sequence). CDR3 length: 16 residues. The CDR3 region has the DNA TGTGCCAGCAGTTCCGGACAGGATCGGAGCACCGGGGAGCTGTTTTTT. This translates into CASSSGQDRSTGELFF.